The 22 T cell receptor beta chains below all came from one sample that was sequenced in a study of T cells after yellow fever vaccination. TCRdb ran MiXCR on the 5' RACE reads and lists one entry per CDR3 protein. The sample has about 330,000 distinct CDR3 sequences; roughly 8.6% are singletons. The specimen was PBMCs, collected about 49 days after the first yellow fever vaccination. Source of these receptors: a man younger than 30 who received the YFV17D yellow fever vaccine.

The genes are TRBV7-9 and TRBJ1-2; D is undetermined. This CDR3 has 15 amino acids. V lost 7 bases and J 0 bases, leaving 15 bases between the germline ends. Germline V gene data show CDR1 as SEHNR and CDR2 as FQNEAQ (reference sequence). Here the CDR3 reads CASTRPPSPNYGYTF. The CDR3 DNA reads as TGTGCCAGCACGCGGCCTCCTTCACCTAACTATGGCTACACCTTC.

The V gene is TRBV2, the J gene TRBJ1-5; a possible D gene is TRBD1 (6 bases). Germline CDR1 SNHLY, CDR2 FYNNEI. The length of the CDR3 is 14 residues. V was pared by 4 bases and J by 8 bases, with 15 bases between. The CDR3 DNA reads as TGTGCCAGCAGTGGACAGGCGGCTGGTGAGCCCCAGCATTTT. This codes for CASSGQAAGEPQHF.

The chain carries TRBV7-2 and TRBJ2-3; a weak D match, TRBD2 (7 bases). In germline, CDR1 is SGHTA, CDR2 FQGNSA. The V end lost 3 bases, the J end lost 5 bases, and 15 bases lay between the germline ends. The CDR3 spans 15 residues. As DNA, the CDR3 is TGTGCCAGCAGCTTGAGGGGGGGCCAGTTAGATACGCAGTATTTT. This codes for CASSLRGGQLDTQYF. Variable domain in full (rest from reference TRBV7-2 and TRBJ2-3): GAGVSQSPSNKVTEKGKDVELRCDPISGHTALYWYRQSLGQGLEFLIYFQGNSAPDKSGLPSDRFSAERTGGSVSTLTIQRTQQEDSAVYLCASSLRGGQLDTQYFGPGTRLTVL.

This clonotype was detected only a few times. This chain uses TRBV15 with TRBJ1-3; 7 nucleotides align to TRBD1. After removal of 4 bases from V and 4 bases from J, the junction contained 4 bases not matched to a gene. This CDR3 spans 14 amino acids. Germline V lookup: CDR1 LNHNV, CDR2 YYDKDF (reference sequence). Here the CDR3 reads CATSKIQGGNTIYF. In DNA form, the CDR3 reads TGTGCCACCAGCAAGATACAGGGGGGAAACACCATATATTTT.

V and J are TRBV11-2 and TRBJ2-2, with D uncertain. The CDR3 runs 14 residues. CDR1 and CDR2 (germline): SGHAT, FQNNGV. V dropped 6 bases and J dropped 2 bases, with 10 bases sitting between them. The DNA of the CDR3 is TGTGCCAGCAGGCCTAAGGGAAACACCGGGGAGCTGTTTTTT. Translating gives CASRPKGNTGELFF. Filled out from reference TRBV11-2 and TRBJ2-2, the complete variable domain reads EAGVAQSPRYKIIEKRQSVAFWCNPISGHATLYWYQQILGQGPKLLIQFQNNGVVDDSQLPKDRFSAERLKGVDSTLKIQPAKLEDSAVYLCASRPKGNTGELFFGEGSRLTVL.

The genes are TRBV12-3 or TRBV12-4 and TRBJ2-1; TRBD1 matches at 11 bases. The CDR3 runs to 13 residues. The ends lost 4 bases at V and 12 bases at J; junction bases unmatched: 5. CDR3 nucleotide sequence: TGTGCCAGCAGTTGGACAGGGGGCAATTGGCAGTTCTTC. Its protein is CASSWTGGNWQFF.

V is TRBV29-1 and J is TRBJ2-7, with TRBD1 matching 7 bases. CDR3 length equals 12 residues. Germline loops: CDR1 SQVTM, CDR2 ANQGSEA. The trim removed 3 bases at V and 6 bases at J, leaving 5 bases unmatched. CDR3 DNA: TGCAGCGTTGAGGCCGACAGGGCCGAGCAGTACTTC. As protein: CSVEADRAEQYF.

CDR3 sequence reads: CASSQGRGGSYNEQFF. CDR3 DNA: TGTGCCAGCAGCCAAGGGCGGGGGGGGTCCTACAATGAGCAGTTCTTC. The V and J genes are TRBV3-1 and TRBJ2-1; 9 bases agree with TRBD2. This CDR3 has 16 residues. Germline V gives CDR1 LGHDT, CDR2 YNNKEL (reference sequence). With 1 base clipped from V and 1 base from J, the junction kept 2 bases outside the gene matches.

The chain uses TRBV18 and TRBJ2-7; the match to TRBD2 covers 9 bases. The V segment lost 7 bases and the J segment 0 bases; nucleotides outside the gene matches: 4. The CDR3 consists of 14 residues. Germline values: CDR1 KGHSH, CDR2 LQKENI. CDR3 in amino acids: CASFSGGFSYEQYF. The CDR3 nucleotides are TGTGCCAGCTTTAGCGGGGGTTTCTCCTACGAGCAGTACTTC.

In this sample, this clonotype turned up a few times. This chain uses TRBV18 with TRBJ2-7, with 8 bases that match TRBD1. Germline CDR1 reads KGHSH; CDR2 reads LQKENI. CDR3 length: 13 amino acids. J was trimmed by 7 bases and V by 4 bases; bases with no gene match: 6. Written as DNA, the CDR3 is TGTGCCAGCTCACTGGACAGGGTTCGGGAGCAGTACGTC. Its protein product is CASSLDRVREQYV.

This clonotype was detected a few times. V usage is TRBV5-1 and J usage is TRBJ2-5, with unresolved D. The V and J ends lost 5 bases and 2 bases respectively, with 13 bases between them. CDR3 length: 14 residues. Germline CDR1 and CDR2: SGHRS and YFSETQ. The CDR3 region is CASRTGRSQETQYF. CDR3 DNA: TGCGCCAGCAGGACTGGACGATCACAAGAGACCCAGTACTTC.

A remark on this clonotype: A junction boundary mismatches the germline segment, possibly from a read error. The V call is TRBV7-9, the J call TRBJ1-3; maybe TRBD1 (5 bases). CDR1 SEHNR and CDR2 FQNEAQ come from the germline V gene (reference sequence). This CDR3 is 15 amino acids long. CDR3 region: CTSSLRAAGGNTIYF. The CDR3 nucleotides read TGTACCAGCAGCTTAAGGGCCGCAGGGGGAAACACCATATATTTT.

This clonotype came up a few times. The rearrangement links TRBV20-1 to TRBJ2-3; the D gene is possibly TRBD1 (5 bases). The CDR3 loop spans 15 amino acids. Germline assignment: CDR1 DFQATT and CDR2 SNEGSKA (reference sequence). V shed 6 bases and J shed 0 bases, with 16 bases lying between them. The CDR3 sequence: CSARQGQISTDTQYF. The CDR3 region has the DNA TGCAGTGCCCGGCAGGGCCAAATTAGCACAGATACGCAGTATTTT.

This clonotype was found a few times. V usage is TRBV5-1 and J usage is TRBJ2-1; 9 bases are a match to TRBD2. This CDR3 contains 15 residues. Germline assignment: CDR1 SGHRS and CDR2 YFSETQ. With 2 bases clipped from V and 6 bases from J, the junction kept 6 bases outside the gene matches. Here the CDR3 DNA reads TGCGCCAGCAGCTTAGGAGCGGGGGGAATCAATGAGCAGTTCTTC. Translation gives CASSLGAGGINEQFF.

This clonotype was seen more than once but under ten times. The chain has TRBV28 and TRBJ2-7; perhaps TRBD1 as D (5 bases). CDR3 size: 15 residues. V gave up 1 base and J gave up 1 base, with 11 bases separating them. CDR1 is MDHEN, CDR2 SYDVKM, per germline. As DNA, the CDR3 is TGTGCCAGCAGTTTATACGCCCCAGGGTCCTACGAGCAGTACTTC. Protein: CASSLYAPGSYEQYF.

The rearrangement uses TRBV5-1 and TRBJ2-2; D is tentatively TRBD1 or TRBD2 (6 bases each). Germline V gives CDR1 SGHRS, CDR2 YFSETQ. V lost 5 bases and J 6 bases, leaving 14 bases between the germline ends. There are 14 residues in the CDR3. This CDR3 is CASREPGGSGELFF. DNA of the CDR3: TGCGCCAGCAGGGAACCCGGGGGCTCCGGGGAGCTGTTTTTT.

The chain uses TRBV12-3 or TRBV12-4 and TRBJ2-6; weak D call: TRBD1 (5 bases). With 8 bases removed from V and 0 bases from J, the gap between germline ends came to 17 bases. The CDR3 runs 17 residues. The CDR3 region has the DNA TGTGCCAGCTGCTGCAACCAGGGATACTCTGGGGCCAACGTCCTGACTTTC. It encodes CASCCNQGYSGANVLTF.

J is TRBJ2-3 and V is TRBV6-4; 10 nucleotides agree with TRBD2. Germline V gene lookup returns CDR1 MRHNA and CDR2 SNTAGT. With 7 bases clipped from V and 1 base from J, the junction kept 20 bases outside the gene matches. The CDR3 runs 20 residues. In DNA, the CDR3 is TGTGCCAGCAACAATCCATACGAGAGCGGGGGGGCCAGTCGCACAGATACGCAGTATTTT. Amino acid sequence: CASNNPYESGGASRTDTQYF.

This clonotype has a handful of counts. The V call is TRBV7-3, the J call TRBJ2-1, with TRBD2 identical over 9 bases. The CDR3 is made up of 15 amino acids. The V gene's germline CDR1 is SGHTA and CDR2 FQGTGA. J was trimmed by 4 bases and V by 5 bases; bases with no gene match: 6. The CDR3 reads CASSDTSGPYNEQFF. CDR3 DNA sequence: TGTGCCAGCAGCGACACTAGCGGGCCGTACAATGAGCAGTTCTTC.

In this sample, this clonotype turned up many times. The V gene is TRBV5-1, the J gene TRBJ2-1; the D gene is possibly TRBD2 (5 bases). Germline CDR1 reads SGHRS; CDR2 reads YFSETQ. The CDR3 extends over 13 amino acids. Trimming left V 0 bases short and J 8 bases short, with 9 bases between. The CDR3 reads CASSLAGSDEQFF. The CDR3 nucleotides are TGCGCCAGCAGCTTGGCAGGTAGCGATGAGCAGTTCTTC.

V gene TRBV6-2 or TRBV6-3 combines with J gene TRBJ1-1, with D unresolved. The V end was cut by 0 bases, the J end by 8 bases, with 7 bases between. Per germline, CDR1 MNHEY and CDR2 SVGEGT. The CDR3 extends over 12 amino acids. For the CDR3, the DNA is TGTGCCAGCAGTTACTCCGTGATGGAAGCTTTCTTT. Residues: CASSYSVMEAFF.

This clonotype was seen a few times. The chain employs TRBV19 and TRBJ2-5; perhaps TRBD1 as D (5 bases). Germline V gene sequence: CDR1 LNHDA, CDR2 SQIVND (reference sequence). The CDR3 consists of 16 residues. V was cut by 4 bases and J by 2 bases, with 17 bases left in between. The CDR3 region is CASSKRQLSAQETQYF. The CDR3 DNA follows: TGTGCCAGTAGTAAGAGACAGCTTTCGGCTCAAGAGACCCAGTACTTC.